These 23 T cell receptor beta chains originate from one sample sequenced in a study of blood T cell repertoires in COVID-19. Only in-frame clones appear in the TCRdb table, and some are missing; sequencing was by immunoSEQ multiplex PCR. The repertoire includes 95,000 to 150,000 clones, around 86% of them detected once, and roughly 4.7% sits in the top ten. The sample taken for sequencing was peripheral blood. These TCRs come from a man aged 35 to 55 with acute or convalescent COVID-19.

The J gene is TRBJ1-1, the V gene TRBV29-1; 7 bases match TRBD1. V was clipped by 6 bases and J by 7 bases; unmatched bases: 14. The CDR3 is 14 amino acids. Looked up from germline, CDR1 is SQVTM and CDR2 is ANQGSEA. CDR3 nucleotide sequence: TGCAGCGTGGATACAGGGGAGGCGAATGATGAAGCTTTCTTT. This gives the protein CSVDTGEANDEAFF.

The chain recombines TRBV21-1 with TRBJ2-2; TRBD1 is the table's D call and was not checked against the DNA. TRBV21-1 is labeled a pseudogene. The CDR3 loop spans 18 amino acids. CDR3 sequence: CASSKLGRGTGDAGELFF. CDR3 DNA sequence: TGTGCCAGCAGCAAACTGGGTAGGGGGACAGGGGACGCCGGGGAGCTGTTTTTT.

The chain is built from TRBV6-2 or TRBV6-3 and TRBJ1-2; D gene unclear. This CDR3 region has 12 residues. CDR1 is MNHEY, CDR2 SVGEGT, per germline. Trimming took 6 bases from V and 4 from J, leaving 9 bases between them. CDR3 bases: TGTGCCAGCAGCGTAGGAGGCTATGGCTACACCTTC. Its translation: CASSVGGYGYTF.

The chain couples TRBV2 to TRBJ1-5, with unresolved D. Germline V CDR1 and CDR2: SNHLY, FYNNEI. Trimming removed 2 bases at V and 6 bases at J, with 11 bases between. The CDR3 consists of 14 residues. The CDR3 protein is CASSENGGIQPQHF. The CDR3 coding sequence is TGTGCCAGCAGTGAAAATGGAGGGATTCAGCCCCAGCATTTT. Complete variable domain (other parts from reference TRBV2 and TRBJ1-5): EPEVTQTPSHQVTQMGQEVILRCVPISNHLYFYWYRQILGQKVEFLVSFYNNEISEKSEIFDDQFSVERPDGSNFTLKIRSTKLEDSAMYFCASSENGGIQPQHFGDGTRLSIL.

This chain joins TRBV9 and TRBJ1-1; possible D gene TRBD1, 6 bases. V dropped 0 bases and J dropped 8 bases, with 11 bases sitting between them. CDR3 size: 13 residues. Per germline, CDR1 SGDLS and CDR2 YYNGEE. CDR3 coding DNA: TGTGCCAGCAGCGTAGCTACAGGGTCGGAAGCTTTCTTT. It codes for CASSVATGSEAFF.

CDR3 region: CATSDRESGYTF. For the CDR3, the DNA is TGTGCCACCTCGGACAGGGAATCTGGCTACACCTTC. V gene TRBV6-1 combines with J gene TRBJ1-2; 8 bases align to TRBD1. Germline V gene sequence: CDR1 MNHNS, CDR2 SASEGT. With 10 bases clipped from V and 7 bases from J, the junction kept 8 bases outside the gene matches. The CDR3 has 12 residues.

This clone was counted a single time. The genes are TRBV6-1 and TRBJ2-1; 11 nucleotides line up with TRBD1. From germline, CDR1 is MNHNS and CDR2 SASEGT. The J segment lost 3 bases and the V segment lost 3 bases, leaving 4 bases of the junction unmatched. The CDR3 has 16 residues. CDR3 nucleotide sequence: TGTGCCAGCAGTGACCGGACAGGGGGCATCTACAATGAGCAGTTCTTC. Translated, it gives CASSDRTGGIYNEQFF.

This clone was recorded a few times. Written as DNA, the CDR3 is TGTGCCAGCACGGGGGACAGAGAAGACGAGCAGTACTTC. This translates into CASTGDREDEQYF. This sequence joins TRBV27 and TRBJ2-7, with a possible D match to TRBD1 (7 bases). The CDR3 is 13 amino acids. Per the germline V gene, CDR1 is MNHEY and CDR2 is SMNVEV (reference sequence). V dropped 7 bases and J dropped 5 bases, with 15 bases sitting between them.

The J gene is TRBJ1-5, the V gene TRBV6-5; 7 nucleotides align to TRBD1. The V and J ends lost 8 bases and 3 bases, in that order; junction bases with no gene match: 10. The CDR3 has 15 amino acids. Germline V CDR1 and CDR2: MNHEY, SVGAGI. The CDR3: CASRTDRDINQPQHF. The CDR3 DNA sequence: TGTGCCAGCCGTACAGACAGGGATATCAATCAGCCCCAGCATTTT.

This chain uses TRBV5-1 with TRBJ2-3; 7 positions agree with TRBD1. CDR1 and CDR2 from the germline V gene are SGHRS and YFSETQ. Germline trimming cut 4 bases from V and 2 bases from J; bases unmatched to any gene: 7. CDR3 length: 15 amino acids. The CDR3: CASSPLTGNTDTQYF. Written as DNA, the CDR3 is TGCGCCAGCAGCCCGTTGACAGGGAACACAGATACGCAGTATTTT. Looking up the rest from reference TRBV5-1 and TRBJ2-3 gives the full variable domain: KAGVTQTPRYLIKTRGQQVTLSCSPISGHRSVSWYQQTPGQGLQFLFEYFSETQRNKGNFPGRFSGRQFSNSRSEMNVSTLELGDSALYLCASSPLTGNTDTQYFGPGTRLTVL.

This chain connects TRBV7-2 to TRBJ2-3, with a weak D call TRBD1 (5 bases). Germline-derived CDR1 and CDR2 are SGHTA and FQGNSA. V lost 5 bases, J lost 2 bases, and 17 bases lay in between. The CDR3 is 16 residues long. CDR3 DNA sequence: TGTGCCAGCAGCACCAGGGTCCGTACCACCACAGATACGCAGTATTTT. Translated: CASSTRVRTTTDTQYF.

The chain is built from TRBV9 and TRBJ2-1; D might be TRBD1 (5 bases). Germline CDR1 is SGDLS and CDR2 is YYNGEE. V was cut by 4 bases and J by 6 bases, with 20 bases left in between. The CDR3 length is 16 residues. The CDR3 DNA is TGTGCCAGCAGCCTCTTAGGGCAGGGATCCCTCAATGAGCAGTTCTTC. This translates into CASSLLGQGSLNEQFF.

The CDR3 DNA sequence: TGTGCCGCGGGAAGGGTGAGGACTGAAGCTTTCTTT. Translating it yields CAAGRVRTEAFF. The V call is TRBV12-3 or TRBV12-4, the J call TRBJ1-1; D remains ambiguous. The CDR3 has 12 amino acids. The V end lost 11 bases, the J end lost 5 bases, and 15 bases lay between the germline ends.

The chain is built from TRBV18 and TRBJ1-6, with TRBD1 identical over 8 bases. This CDR3 contains 14 residues. V gave up 3 bases and J gave up 9 bases; unmatched junction bases: 4. CDR1 is KGHSH, CDR2 LQKENI, per germline. The CDR3 protein is CASSPDRGGSPLHF. CDR3 DNA: TGTGCCAGCTCACCCGACAGGGGAGGTTCACCCCTCCACTTT.

The rearrangement uses TRBV27 and TRBJ1-6; tentative D call: TRBD1 (6 bases). Germline-derived CDR1 and CDR2 are MNHEY and SMNVEV (reference sequence). CDR3 size: 14 residues. Trimming removed 8 bases from V and 9 bases from J, with 17 bases in between. The CDR3 bases are TGTGCCAGCTCGAAACAGGGCGGACGTTCACCCCTCCACTTT. Translation gives CASSKQGGRSPLHF.

The CDR3 DNA is TGTGCCAGCAGCCTCGGCATGAGCGACACTGAAGCTTTCTTT. The encoded protein is CASSLGMSDTEAFF. The chain combines TRBV13 with TRBJ1-1, with D unresolved. V was clipped by 5 bases and J by 3 bases, with 13 bases between them. The CDR3 is 14 residues long. The germline CDR1 and CDR2 sequences are PRHDT and FYEKMQ (reference sequence).

This clone was observed a single time. The chain has TRBV11-2 and TRBJ1-2, with TRBD1 as a possible D gene (5 bases). The V and J ends lost 1 base and 6 bases respectively, with 9 bases between them. Germline CDR1 reads SGHAT; CDR2 reads FQNNGV. CDR3 size: 13 residues. The CDR3 spells CASSLAGQDGYTF. The CDR3 DNA reads as TGTGCCAGCAGCTTAGCAGGGCAAGATGGCTACACCTTC.

This clone was recorded a few times. The gene calls are TRBV5-1 and TRBJ1-2; TRBD1 matches 8 bases. The CDR3 runs to 16 residues. The ends lost 5 bases at V and 2 bases at J; junction bases unmatched: 11. Germline values: CDR1 SGHRS, CDR2 YFSETQ. In nucleotides, the CDR3 is TGCGCCAGCAGTATCGGACAGGGAGACATGAACTATGGCTACACCTTC. Translation: CASSIGQGDMNYGYTF.

This chain connects TRBV30 to TRBJ1-6, with a possible D match to TRBD1 (6 bases). This CDR3 contains 13 residues. With 4 bases removed from V and 7 bases from J, the gap between germline ends came to 11 bases. In germline, CDR1 is GTSNPN, CDR2 SVGIG (reference sequence). CDR3 loop: CAWTRQANSPLHF. CDR3 DNA sequence: TGTGCCTGGACTCGACAGGCAAATTCACCCCTCCACTTT.

The chain carries TRBV19 and TRBJ1-4; D is ambiguous. Germline CDR1 is LNHDA and CDR2 is SQIVND (reference sequence). The V gene lost 6 bases and the J gene lost 4 bases, with 9 bases spanning the gap. The CDR3 covers 13 residues. CDR3: CASSEAVNEKLFF. The CDR3 DNA is TGTGCCAGTAGCGAGGCCGTTAATGAAAAACTGTTTTTT.

This sequence joins TRBV5-1 and TRBJ1-2, with 7 bases identical to TRBD1. The junction had 10 bases not matched to a gene; V was cut back by 4 bases and J by 7 bases. Germline V gives CDR1 SGHRS, CDR2 YFSETQ. The CDR3 runs to 14 residues. The CDR3 reads CASSPGQAGGGYTF. The CDR3, as DNA: TGCGCCAGCAGCCCCGGACAGGCTGGGGGTGGCTACACCTTC.

The chain's CDR3 is CASSLAGTGHEQYF. CDR3 coding DNA: TGTGCCAGCAGCTTGGCCGGGACAGGGCACGAGCAGTACTTC. V is TRBV5-5 and J is TRBJ2-7; 9 nucleotides line up with TRBD1. Trimming cost V 0 bases and J 5 bases; bases outside gene matches: 3. Per the germline V gene, CDR1 is SGHKS and CDR2 is YYEKEE (reference sequence). This CDR3 is 14 amino acids long. The full variable domain, completed using reference TRBV5-5 and TRBJ2-7, is DAGVTQSPTHLIKTRGQQVTLRCSPISGHKSVSWYQQVLGQGPQFIFQYYEKEERGRGNFPDRFSARQFPNYSSELNVNALLLGDSALYLCASSLAGTGHEQYFGPGTRLTVT.

This chain joins TRBV7-9 and TRBJ2-7; 8 bases align to TRBD1. This CDR3 contains 15 residues. The germline gives CDR1 SEHNR, CDR2 FQNEAQ (reference sequence). With 2 bases clipped from V and 5 bases from J, the junction kept 8 bases outside the gene matches. In DNA, the CDR3 is TGTGCCAGCAGCTTAAAGGCAGGGGGCTTCCACGAGCAGTACTTC. This gives the protein CASSLKAGGFHEQYF. Full variable domain (missing parts from reference TRBV7-9 and TRBJ2-7): DTGVSQNPRHKITKRGQNVTFRCDPISEHNRLYWYRQTLGQGPEFLTYFQNEAQLEKSRLLSDRFSAERPKGSFSTLEIQRTEQGDSAMYLCASSLKAGGFHEQYFGPGTRLTVT.